Listed below are T cell receptor beta chains from one sample, sequenced in a study of cytomegalovirus exposure and HLA in healthy donors. Generated by immunoSEQ multiplex PCR, the TCRdb table keeps only in-frame clones and is missing some. This table has about 64,000 clones, around 89% appearing once. Sequenced sample: PBMCs. The receptors were gathered from a woman aged 18-30 years in good health and CMV-seronegative. Both conserved end residues are part of each CDR3. A D gene is named only where the DNA matches it firmly. The size field is filled for only some rows; it gives once, few, many or a size class.

D	length	size	V	J	DNA	CDR3
NA	13	NA	TRBV5-4	TRBJ2-3	TGTGCCAGCAGCCCTCGGAGTGTGGGTACGCAGTATTTT	CASSPRSVGTQYF
TRBD2	13	NA	TRBV19	TRBJ2-1	TGTGCCAGTAGTCCGGGGGGATACAATGAGCAGTTCTTC	CASSPGGYNEQFF
NA	15	NA	TRBV7-3	TRBJ2-2	TGTGCCAGCAGCTCAGCGGGACAGAACACCGGGGAGCTGTTTTTT	CASSSAGQNTGELFF
NA	14	NA	TRBV30	TRBJ2-7	TGTGCCTGGAGTGTAAACATATTCTCCTACGAGCAGTACTTC	CAWSVNIFSYEQYF
NA	13	NA	TRBV7-2	TRBJ2-2	TGTGCCAGCAGCCCTGCGGGTACCGGGGAGCTGTTTTTT	CASSPAGTGELFF
NA	13	few	TRBV4-2	TRBJ2-7	TGTGCCAGCAGCCGAAACAGGGCCCACGAGCAGTACTTC	CASSRNRAHEQYF
NA	16	NA	TRBV14	TRBJ1-4	TGTGCCAGCAGCCATTCAGCGGGGCCAGTCGATGAAAAACTGTTTTTT	CASSHSAGPVDEKLFF
TRBD2	16	NA	TRBV25-1	TRBJ2-3	TGTGCCAGCAGTGAATATACTAGCGGGGAGGCAGATACGCAGTATTTT	CASSEYTSGEADTQYF
TRBD2	14	NA	TRBV2	TRBJ2-3	TGTGCCGGGGGGGCTAGCGGGGGCACAGATACGCAGTATTTT	CAGGASGGTDTQYF
NA	14	NA	TRBV10-3	TRBJ1-5	TGTGCCATCAGTGAACAGGGAGCAATTCAGCCCCAGCATTTT	CAISEQGAIQPQHF
TRBD2	14	NA	TRBV7-2	TRBJ2-7	TGTGCCAGCAGCTCGACTAGCGTTTCCTACGAGCAGTACTTC	CASSSTSVSYEQYF
TRBD2	14	NA	TRBV7-6	TRBJ2-3	TGTGCCAGCAGCCGGGGGGGCGGCACAGATACGCAGTATTTT	CASSRGGGTDTQYF
NA	15	NA	TRBV28	TRBJ1-1	TGTGCCAGCAGTTCCCCCGGGGTGCTAAACACTGAAGCTTTCTTT	CASSSPGVLNTEAFF
NA	15	NA	TRBV7-2	TRBJ1-6	TGTGCCAGCAGCTTAGCCGGGGTCGACAATTCACCCCTCCACTTT	CASSLAGVDNSPLHF
NA	16	NA	TRBV7-2	TRBJ2-5	TGTGCCAGCAGCTTAGTAGCGCGGGGGCTCGAAGAGACCCAGTACTTC	CASSLVARGLEETQYF
NA	16	NA	TRBV9	TRBJ2-3	TGTGCCAGCAGCGCGGAAGCGGGTTCTAGCACAGATACGCAGTATTTT	CASSAEAGSSTDTQYF
NA	13	NA	TRBV2	TRBJ2-7	TGTGCCAGCAGACCGGACTTATCCTACGAGCAGTACTTC	CASRPDLSYEQYF
NA	12	NA	TRBV5-6	TRBJ2-7	TGTGCCAGCAGCTCGGGATTCTACGAGCAGTACTTC	CASSSGFYEQYF
TRBD2	14	NA	TRBV2	TRBJ2-1	TGTGCCAGCAGTGTAGCGGGGGGGTACAATGAGCAGTTCTTC	CASSVAGGYNEQFF
TRBD1	16	once	TRBV30	TRBJ2-7	TGTGCCTGGAGGCCGGGACAGCGATTGACTTCCTACGAGCAGTACTTC	CAWRPGQRLTSYEQYF
NA	13	NA	TRBV18	TRBJ1-4	TGTGCCAGCTCCTCTCTGACAGATGAAAAACTGTTTTTT	CASSSLTDEKLFF
NA	17	NA	TRBV5-6	TRBJ2-1	TGTGCCAGCAGCTTGGGAGCAGGGGGGTATCGGGTTGATGAGCAGTTCTTC	CASSLGAGGYRVDEQFF
NA	12	NA	TRBV7-8	TRBJ2-1	TGTGCCAGCAGCGTAACCTACAATGAGCAGTTCTTC	CASSVTYNEQFF
NA	15	NA	TRBV9	TRBJ2-5	TGTGCCAGCAGCGTAGGTTTGGAGCTCCGGGAGACCCAGTACTTC	CASSVGLELRETQYF
NA	14	NA	TRBV6-4	TRBJ1-6	TGTGCCAGCAGCTTTGGGGGCGCGGGTTCACCCCTCCACTTT	CASSFGGAGSPLHF
NA	12	NA	TRBV11-1	TRBJ2-7	TGTGCCAGCAGCTTAGACACCTACGAGCAGTACTTC	CASSLDTYEQYF
NA	13	NA	TRBV6-5	TRBJ2-5	TGTGCCAGCAGTTACCTGTTCGGGGAGACCCAGTACTTC	CASSYLFGETQYF
NA	16	NA	TRBV28	TRBJ1-1	TGTGCCAGCAGTCCAAGTCATTTCGGTCCTCACACTGAAGCTTTCTTT	CASSPSHFGPHTEAFF
NA	14	NA	TRBV9	TRBJ1-1	TGTGCCAGCAGCATCACAGGGTCCGACACTGAAGCTTTCTTT	CASSITGSDTEAFF
NA	16	NA	TRBV15	TRBJ2-2	TGTGCCACCAGCAGAGACGGCGGGGGCCGAGCCGGGGAGCTGTTTTTT	CATSRDGGGRAGELFF
TRBD1	15	few	TRBV28	TRBJ1-4	TGTGCCAGCAGGACCCGGGGACAGGGTCCCGGAAAACTGTTTTTT	CASRTRGQGPGKLFF
NA	14	NA	TRBV7-9	TRBJ1-2	TGTGCCAGCAGCTTAGCGGGGGGAAGTGGTGGCTACACCTTC	CASSLAGGSGGYTF
NA	13	NA	TRBV5-1	TRBJ2-5	TGCGCCAGCAGCTTTGTGGGGCGGGAGACCCAGTACTTC	CASSFVGRETQYF
NA	15	once	TRBV19	TRBJ2-1	TGTGCCAGTAGTAAACAGGGAAGTAGGAACAATGAGCAGTTCTTC	CASSKQGSRNNEQFF
NA	14	NA	TRBV28	TRBJ2-7	TGTGCCAGCAGTTTACTAGCCCGTCCCTCCGAGCAGTACTTC	CASSLLARPSEQYF
NA	14	NA	TRBV4-1	TRBJ2-7	TGCGCCAGCAGCCCCCCCGACGGGTTCTACGAGCAGTACTTC	CASSPPDGFYEQYF
NA	13	NA	TRBV18	TRBJ2-5	TGTGCCAGCTCACCCCCTAGCCAAGAGACCCAGTACTTC	CASSPPSQETQYF
TRBD2	15	once	TRBV9	TRBJ2-7	TGTGCCAGCAGCCTCGGACTAGCGGGACTCTACGAGCAGTACTTC	CASSLGLAGLYEQYF
TRBD2	18	NA	TRBV4-3	TRBJ2-1	TGCGCCAGCAGCCAAGGATCTTGGGGGGGGACTAGAGTCAATGAGCAGTTCTTC	CASSQGSWGGTRVNEQFF
NA	19	NA	TRBV15	TRBJ1-1	TGTGCCACCAGCAGAGATGTGGGAGTGTTCACGACACAGAACACTGAAGCTTTCTTT	CATSRDVGVFTTQNTEAFF
NA	15	NA	TRBV5-1	TRBJ1-3	TGCGCCAGCAGCTTGGAGCCCGGGACTGGAAACACCATATATTTT	CASSLEPGTGNTIYF
TRBD2	19	NA	TRBV7-2	TRBJ2-2	TGTGCCAGCAGGTTACAACGGGTCGTGACGGGGGGGCCTACCGGGGAGCTGTTTTTT	CASRLQRVVTGGPTGELFF
NA	14	once	TRBV29-1	TRBJ2-3	TGCAGCGTTCCAAACCCATGGCCTACAGATACGCAGTATTTT	CSVPNPWPTDTQYF
TRBD2	15	NA	TRBV7-2	TRBJ2-2	TGTGCCAGCAGCTTACGCGGGGGGGCCACCGGGGAGCTGTTTTTT	CASSLRGGATGELFF
NA	15	NA	TRBV18	TRBJ2-3	TGTGCCAGCTCACGGGGCACTACCTACACAGATACGCAGTATTTT	CASSRGTTYTDTQYF
NA	17	few	TRBV18	TRBJ2-6	TGTGCCAGCTCACCAGGTAGCAGGGGCTCTGGGGCCAACGTCCTGACTTTC	CASSPGSRGSGANVLTF
NA	14	NA	TRBV7-2	TRBJ1-1	TGTGCCAGCAGCTTGGCTTCTTCGGGTACTGAAGCTTTCTTT	CASSLASSGTEAFF
TRBD1	16	once	TRBV7-8	TRBJ1-6	TGTGCCAGCAGCCAAACAACCGGGACAGGGAATTCACCCCTCCACTTT	CASSQTTGTGNSPLHF
NA	15	NA	TRBV7-9	TRBJ2-7	TGTGCCAGCAGCGTAACAGGTGGTGTAGGGTACGAGCAGTACTTC	CASSVTGGVGYEQYF
TRBD2	15	NA	TRBV13	TRBJ2-1	TGTGCCAGCAGTTTAGCATCGGGAGGGCGGAATGAGCAGTTCTTC	CASSLASGGRNEQFF
NA	12	NA	TRBV11-3	TRBJ1-4	TGTGCCAGCACCGCGAAAAATGAAAAACTGTTTTTT	CASTAKNEKLFF
TRBD1	14	few	TRBV18	TRBJ1-1	TGTGCCAGCTCATCGGACAGGGTGAACACTGAAGCTTTCTTT	CASSSDRVNTEAFF
TRBD1	14	NA	TRBV9	TRBJ1-5	TGTGCCAGCAGCGGAGGACAGGGAGGACAGCCCCAGCATTTT	CASSGGQGGQPQHF
TRBD1	14	NA	TRBV6-1	TRBJ2-3	TGTGCCAGCAGGCTACAGGGGGCGGAAGATACGCAGTATTTT	CASRLQGAEDTQYF